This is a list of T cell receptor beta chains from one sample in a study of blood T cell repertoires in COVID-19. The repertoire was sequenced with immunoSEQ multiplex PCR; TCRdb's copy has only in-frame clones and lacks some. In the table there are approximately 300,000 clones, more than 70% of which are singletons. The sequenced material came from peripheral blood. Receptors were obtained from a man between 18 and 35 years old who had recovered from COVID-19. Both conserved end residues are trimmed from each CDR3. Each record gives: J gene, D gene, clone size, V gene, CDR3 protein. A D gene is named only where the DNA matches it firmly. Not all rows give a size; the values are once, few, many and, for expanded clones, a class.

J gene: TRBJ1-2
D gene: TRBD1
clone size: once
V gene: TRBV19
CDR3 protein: ATGPEQGSF

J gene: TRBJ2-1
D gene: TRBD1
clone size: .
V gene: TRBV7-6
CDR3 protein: ASSLAPSGTGTAYNEQF

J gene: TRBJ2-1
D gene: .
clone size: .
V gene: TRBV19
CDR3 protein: ASSKWSSYNEQF

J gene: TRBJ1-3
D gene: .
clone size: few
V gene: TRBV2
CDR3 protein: ASSDDGQGGRNTIY

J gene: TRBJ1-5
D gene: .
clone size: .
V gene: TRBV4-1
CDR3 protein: ASSGGYSNQPQH

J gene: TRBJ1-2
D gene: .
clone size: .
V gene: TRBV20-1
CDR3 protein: SALRGPGYT

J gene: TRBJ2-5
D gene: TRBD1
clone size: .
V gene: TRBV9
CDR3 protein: ASSVQGAVQETQY

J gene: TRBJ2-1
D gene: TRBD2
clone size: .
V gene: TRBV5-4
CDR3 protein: ASSFGQRGHNEQF

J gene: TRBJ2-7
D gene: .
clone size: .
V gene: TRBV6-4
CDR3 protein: ASSGQTDYEQY

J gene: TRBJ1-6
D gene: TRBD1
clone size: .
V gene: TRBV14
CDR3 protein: ASSLTGGVSPLH

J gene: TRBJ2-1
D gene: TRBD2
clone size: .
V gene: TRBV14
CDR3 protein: ASSPRASGRESHEQF

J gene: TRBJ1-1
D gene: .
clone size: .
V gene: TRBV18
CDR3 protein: ASSPTDLIGYTEAF

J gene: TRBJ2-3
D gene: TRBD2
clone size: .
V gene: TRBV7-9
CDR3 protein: ASSPPGRRDPRGTQY

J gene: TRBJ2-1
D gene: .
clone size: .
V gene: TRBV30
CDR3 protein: AWKMGGRGEQF

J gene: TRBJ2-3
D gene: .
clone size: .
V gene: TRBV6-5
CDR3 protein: ASSYSKARKGSWH

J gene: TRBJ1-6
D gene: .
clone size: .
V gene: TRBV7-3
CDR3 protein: ASSLSSGNNSPLH

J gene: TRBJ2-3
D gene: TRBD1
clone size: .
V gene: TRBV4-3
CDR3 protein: ASSQEPGQGSDTQY

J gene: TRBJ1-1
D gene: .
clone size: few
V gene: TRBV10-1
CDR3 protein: ASSVPGAWDTEAF

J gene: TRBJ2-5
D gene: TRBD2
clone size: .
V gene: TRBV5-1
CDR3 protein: ASSLLAGGSETQY

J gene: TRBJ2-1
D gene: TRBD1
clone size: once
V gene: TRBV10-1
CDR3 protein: ASSGDRAWDEQF

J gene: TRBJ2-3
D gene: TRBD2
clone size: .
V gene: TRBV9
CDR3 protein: ASSGLAGGLSGTDTQY

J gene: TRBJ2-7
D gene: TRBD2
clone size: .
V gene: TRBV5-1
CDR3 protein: ASSFSGDSYEQY

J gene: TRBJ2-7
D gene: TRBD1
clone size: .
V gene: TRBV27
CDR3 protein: ASSFDRGGDEQY

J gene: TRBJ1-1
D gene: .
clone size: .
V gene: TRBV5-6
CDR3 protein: ASSSLDNTEAF

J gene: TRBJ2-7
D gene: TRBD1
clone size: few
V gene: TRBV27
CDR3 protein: ASSFGQGYEQY

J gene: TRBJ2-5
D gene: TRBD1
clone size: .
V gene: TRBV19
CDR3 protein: ASSDLPGGVGAQY

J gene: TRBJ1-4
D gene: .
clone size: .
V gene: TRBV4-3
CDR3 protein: ASSQDPKDTYNEKLF

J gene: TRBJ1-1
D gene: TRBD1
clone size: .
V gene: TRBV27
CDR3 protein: ASSSQPDRVAMNTEAF

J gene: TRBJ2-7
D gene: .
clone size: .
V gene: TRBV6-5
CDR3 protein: ASRQTGQSYEQY

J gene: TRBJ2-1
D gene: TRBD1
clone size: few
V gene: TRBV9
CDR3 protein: ASGDRVKNEQF

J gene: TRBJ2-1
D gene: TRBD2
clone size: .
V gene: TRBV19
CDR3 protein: ASRLTSGGFVEQF

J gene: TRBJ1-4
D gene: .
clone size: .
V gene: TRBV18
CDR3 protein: ASSPGGTNEKLF

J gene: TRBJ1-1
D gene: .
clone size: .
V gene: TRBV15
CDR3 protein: ATSRDGLNSEAF

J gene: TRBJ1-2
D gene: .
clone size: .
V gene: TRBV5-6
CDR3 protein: ASSLSSSNYGYT

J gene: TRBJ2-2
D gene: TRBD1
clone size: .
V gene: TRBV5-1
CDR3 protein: ASSPPNRGRELF

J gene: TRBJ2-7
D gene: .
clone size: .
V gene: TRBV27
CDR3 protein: ASSSRTDTYYEQY

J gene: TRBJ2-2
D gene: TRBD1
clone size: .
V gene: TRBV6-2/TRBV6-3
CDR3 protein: ASSYPDRGRTGELF

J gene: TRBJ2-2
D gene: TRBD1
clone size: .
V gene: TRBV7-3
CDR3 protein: ASSDDRGPTGELF

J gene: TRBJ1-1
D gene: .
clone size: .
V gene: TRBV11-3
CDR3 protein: ASSLFPGWINTEAF

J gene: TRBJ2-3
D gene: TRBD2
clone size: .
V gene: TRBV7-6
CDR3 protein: ASSFTGTSGGRLDTQY

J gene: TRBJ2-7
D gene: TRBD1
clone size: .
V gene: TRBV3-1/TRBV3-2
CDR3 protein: ASSQWTGSHEQY

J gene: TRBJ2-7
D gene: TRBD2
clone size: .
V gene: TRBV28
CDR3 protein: ASSFIQTSGRGEQY

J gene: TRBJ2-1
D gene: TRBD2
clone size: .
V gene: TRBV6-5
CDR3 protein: ASSTGTSGRGEQF

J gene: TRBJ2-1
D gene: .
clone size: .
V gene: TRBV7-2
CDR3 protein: ASSPRQGTYNEQF

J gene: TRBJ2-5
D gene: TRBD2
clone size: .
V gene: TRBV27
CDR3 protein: ASSLGGSQY

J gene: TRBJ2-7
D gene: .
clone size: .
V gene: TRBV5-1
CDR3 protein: ASSLGGFDEQY

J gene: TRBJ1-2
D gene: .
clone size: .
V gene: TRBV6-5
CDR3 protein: ASSSQSGGSGYT